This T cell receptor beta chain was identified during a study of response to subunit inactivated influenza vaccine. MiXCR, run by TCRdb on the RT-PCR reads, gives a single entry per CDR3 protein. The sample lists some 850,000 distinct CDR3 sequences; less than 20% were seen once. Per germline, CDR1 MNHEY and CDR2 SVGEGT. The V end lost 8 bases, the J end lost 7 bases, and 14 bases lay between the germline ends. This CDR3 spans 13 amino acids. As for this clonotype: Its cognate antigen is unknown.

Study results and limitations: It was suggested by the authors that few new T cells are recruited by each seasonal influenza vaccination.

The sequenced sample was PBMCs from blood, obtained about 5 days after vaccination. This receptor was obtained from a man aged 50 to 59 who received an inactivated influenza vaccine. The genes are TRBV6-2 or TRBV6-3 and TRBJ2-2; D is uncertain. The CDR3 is CASGAARSGELFF. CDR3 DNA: TGTGCCAGCGGAGCAGCCAGGAGCGGGGAGCTGTTTTTT.